One sample yielded the 7 T cell receptor beta chains listed below, sequenced in a study of cytomegalovirus exposure and HLA in healthy donors. Primers included in the PCR were 60 Vbeta and 13 Jbeta primers. TCRdb's copy holds only in-frame clones and misses some; the assay was immunoSEQ multiplex PCR. The sample records over 150,000 clones, almost 85% being singletons. Material: PBMCs. Receptor source: a girl between 5 and 17 years old in good health and CMV-seropositive.

The V call is TRBV28, the J call TRBJ1-6, with 8 bases aligning to TRBD1. Germline CDR1 reads MDHEN; CDR2 reads SYDVKM. With 7 bases clipped from V and 6 bases from J, the junction kept 5 bases outside the gene matches. The CDR3 sequence is 14 residues long. CDR3 in amino acids: CASNRDRFNSPLHF. DNA of the CDR3: TGTGCCAGCAATCGGGACAGGTTTAATTCACCCCTCCACTTT.

J is TRBJ2-7 and V is TRBV5-1; a weak D match, TRBD1 (6 bases). V was trimmed by 5 bases and J by 4 bases, leaving 19 bases between them. The CDR3 contains 15 residues. The germline V gene encodes CDR1 SGHRS and CDR2 YFSETQ. In DNA form, the CDR3 reads TGCGCCAGCAGGGTTAACAGGGAACCCGAGTACGAGCAGTACTTC. It translates to CASRVNREPEYEQYF.

The chain links TRBV29-1 to TRBJ1-1, with D unclear. Per the germline V gene, CDR1 is SQVTM and CDR2 is ANQGSEA. The V end lost 4 bases, the J end lost 1 base, and 7 bases lay between the germline ends. This CDR3 is built from 12 residues. The CDR3 nucleotides are TGCAGCGTTGCCCGCGGGAACACTGAAGCTTTCTTT. Translation: CSVARGNTEAFF.

The J gene is TRBJ1-5, the V gene TRBV2; tentatively, D is TRBD1 (5 bases). The CDR3 loop spans 17 amino acids. Trimming removed 3 bases from V and 0 bases from J, with 15 bases in between. Germline lookup yields CDR1 SNHLY and CDR2 FYNNEI. The CDR3 region has the DNA TGTGCCAGCAGTGAGCCCCTGGGGCGGTATAGCAATCAGCCCCAGCATTTT. Amino acid sequence: CASSEPLGRYSNQPQHF.

V usage is TRBV12-5 and J usage is TRBJ2-3; possibly TRBD2 for D (6 bases). Trimming left V 6 bases short and J 2 bases short, with 18 bases between. Germline V gene lookup returns CDR1 LGHNT and CDR2 FRNRAP. This CDR3 comprises 16 residues. In DNA form, the CDR3 reads TGTGCTAGTGGACCCTATACGGGAGACCTCACAGATACGCAGTATTTT. Translated: CASGPYTGDLTDTQYF. The whole variable domain, remainder taken from reference TRBV12-5 and TRBJ2-3, is DARVTQTPRHKVTEMGQEVTMRCQPILGHNTVFWYRQTMMQGLELLAYFRNRAPLDDSGMPKDRFSAEMPDATLATLKIQPSEPRDSAVYFCASGPYTGDLTDTQYFGPGTRLTVL.

This chain links TRBV9 with TRBJ1-1; D possibly corresponds to TRBD1 (5 bases). V lost 4 bases and J 4 bases, leaving 23 bases between the germline ends. CDR3 length: 17 residues. In germline, CDR1 is SGDLS, CDR2 YYNGEE. The CDR3 DNA reads TGTGCCAGCAGCCCCCAAGGGGCTCCCCTATCGAGCACTGAAGCTTTCTTT. This translates into CASSPQGAPLSSTEAFF.

This clone has a handful of counts. The genes are TRBV7-8 and TRBJ1-5, with a tentative D call TRBD1 (6 bases). Per the germline V gene, CDR1 is SGHVS and CDR2 is FQNEAQ. V was cut by 5 bases and J by 0 bases, with 29 bases left in between. The CDR3 length is 21 residues. CDR3 sequence reads: CASSPGQGTITGVYSNQPQHF. The DNA for the CDR3 is TGTGCCAGCAGCCCAGGGCAGGGGACGATAACCGGGGTCTATAGCAATCAGCCCCAGCATTTT.